This passage covers 18 T cell receptor beta chains from one sample sequenced in a study of neurological immune-mediated disorders. The sample's time point: technical triplicate 2. Each CDR3 protein gets one entry after TCRdb re-called the 5' RACE reads with MiXCR. The sample holds about 59,000 distinct CDR3 sequences, 24% seen once. Sequencing was done on a sample of PBMCs. The origin of the receptors is a man between 60 and 75 years old with HTLV-1-associated myelopathy (HAM/TSP).

Notes on this clonotype: The junction and the germline gene differ at one end; a read error may be behind it. The V call is TRBV28, the J call TRBJ2-1; weak D call: TRBD2 (5 bases). CDR1 is MDHEN, CDR2 SYDVKM, per germline. CDR3 length: 15 residues. CDR3 sequence: CASNSLLAPYNEQFF. In DNA, the CDR3 is TGTGCCAGCAATTCCCTCCTAGCCCCCTACAATGAGCAGTTCTTT.

This clonotype was detected many times. The chain has TRBV7-3 and TRBJ2-1, with TRBD1 as a possible D gene (5 bases). V was clipped by 2 bases and J by 1 base, with 9 bases between them. The CDR3 has 15 amino acids. Looked up from germline, CDR1 is SGHTA and CDR2 is FQGTGA. CDR3 sequence reads: CASSLGATSYNEQFF. The DNA of the CDR3 is TGTGCCAGCAGCTTAGGGGCCACATCCTACAATGAGCAGTTCTTC.

This clonotype has a count of ten or more. V usage is TRBV20-1 and J usage is TRBJ1-5, with a weak D call TRBD1 (6 bases). Germline CDR1 reads DFQATT; CDR2 reads SNEGSKA (reference sequence). V was trimmed by 0 bases and J by 3 bases, leaving 21 bases between them. This CDR3 is built from 18 residues. In nucleotides, the CDR3 is TGCAGTGCTAGAGATTGGGGTCAGGGGAGGAGGAACAATCAGCCCCAGCATTTT. It is translated as CSARDWGQGRRNNQPQHF.

This clonotype has a count of ten or more. The CDR3 DNA follows: TGTGCCAGCAGTCAGGGCTATGGCTACACCTTC. Translating gives CASSQGYGYTF. This sequence joins TRBV6-5 and TRBJ1-2; maybe TRBD1 (5 bases). Germline V lookup: CDR1 MNHEY, CDR2 SVGAGI. The CDR3 consists of 11 residues. Trimming removed 5 bases from V and 4 bases from J, with 5 bases in between.

This clonotype came up many times. This chain uses TRBV4-2 with TRBJ1-6; D unresolved. V shed 0 bases and J shed 0 bases, with 12 bases lying between them. In germline, CDR1 is LGHNA, CDR2 YNFKEQ. The CDR3 is 18 residues long. The CDR3 DNA is TGTGCCAGCAGCCAAGACTCCACCGCCGGCTCCTATAATTCACCCCTCCACTTT. Translating gives CASSQDSTAGSYNSPLHF.

The table lists this clonotype with many counts. This chain links TRBV11-2 with TRBJ2-1, with 12 bases that match TRBD2. V was clipped by 5 bases and J by 7 bases; unmatched bases: 9. From germline, CDR1 is SGHAT and CDR2 FQNNGV. The CDR3 is made up of 16 amino acids. Written as DNA, the CDR3 is TGTGCCAGCAGCCCAACACTAGCGGGAGGTAGAAATGAGCAGTTCTTC. Amino acid sequence: CASSPTLAGGRNEQFF.

This clonotype was found many times. The chain combines TRBV12-3 or TRBV12-4 with TRBJ1-6; D ambiguous. The CDR3 consists of 14 residues. V was shortened by 0 bases and J by 8 bases, with 8 bases between the two germline ends. DNA of the CDR3: TGTGCCAGCAGTTTAGCGCTCGGGGATTCACCCCTCCACTTT. Translating it yields CASSLALGDSPLHF.

The sample holds many counts of this clonotype. The J gene is TRBJ1-1, the V gene TRBV10-3; D unclear. From germline, CDR1 is ENHRY and CDR2 SYGVKD. Trimming removed 6 bases from V and 4 bases from J, with 21 bases in between. The CDR3 length is 16 residues. The CDR3 DNA sequence: TGTGCCATCAGCCCTAGAGGGATGGGGATGGGCACTGAAGCTTTCTTT. Amino acid sequence: CAISPRGMGMGTEAFF.

This clonotype has ten or more counts. The chain joins TRBV4-1 to TRBJ1-4; 9 bases fit TRBD1. The CDR3 contains 15 residues. Germline V gene sequence: CDR1 MGHRA, CDR2 YSYEKL. V lost 2 bases and J lost 8; bases outside the gene matches: 6. The CDR3 spells CASSQPDRGREKLFF. The CDR3 DNA reads TGCGCCAGCAGCCAACCGGACAGGGGACGCGAAAAACTGTTTTTT.

Ten or more counts support this clonotype. The chain combines TRBV12-3 or TRBV12-4 with TRBJ2-5; 7 bases line up with TRBD1. CDR3 length: 15 amino acids. The V gene end was trimmed by 5 bases and the J gene end by 5 bases; junction bases not matched to a gene: 11. This CDR3 is CASSRLGQRSETQYF. CDR3 nucleotides: TGTGCCAGCAGTCGACTGGGACAGAGGTCTGAGACCCAGTACTTC.

This clonotype was seen repeatedly, ten times or more. V is TRBV20-1 and J is TRBJ2-7; TRBD1 is a possible D gene (6 bases). Trimming took 0 bases from V and 4 from J, leaving 19 bases between them. Germline assignment: CDR1 DFQATT and CDR2 SNEGSKA (reference sequence). The CDR3 runs to 16 residues. CDR3 sequence reads: CSARDGIAGTIYEQYF. The CDR3 bases are TGCAGTGCTAGAGATGGAATAGCCGGGACAATATACGAGCAGTACTTC.

The chain recombines TRBV20-1 with TRBJ1-2, with D possibly matching TRBD1 (6 bases). Deletions cut 3 bases from V and 4 bases from J, with 18 bases between. This CDR3 spans 15 amino acids. Looked up from germline, CDR1 is DFQATT and CDR2 is SNEGSKA (reference sequence). The CDR3: CSARVSGGVVYGYTF. Here the CDR3 DNA reads TGCAGTGCTAGGGTTTCCGGGGGCGTTGTCTATGGCTACACCTTC.

In this sample, this clonotype is medium-sized. The chain recombines TRBV29-1 with TRBJ2-1; 10 positions match TRBD1. The CDR3 length is 12 residues. The V gene end was trimmed by 5 bases and the J gene end by 6 bases; junction bases not matched to a gene: 1. Germline loops: CDR1 SQVTM, CDR2 ANQGSEA. The CDR3 bases are TGCAGCGTTTGGACAGGGGGCAATGAGCAGTTCTTC. It translates to CSVWTGGNEQFF.

This clonotype was counted at least ten times. This rearrangement joins TRBV12-3 or TRBV12-4 to TRBJ2-3; D is possibly TRBD1 or TRBD2 (6 bases each). The CDR3 covers 13 residues. V gave up 1 base and J gave up 10 bases, with 12 bases separating them. In nucleotides, the CDR3 is TGTGCCAGCAGTTTAGAGGAGGGGGGACCGCAGTATTTT. It encodes CASSLEEGGPQYF.

Ten or more counts support this clonotype. The chain has TRBV20-1 and TRBJ2-3; 10 bases match TRBD2. This CDR3 spans 14 amino acids. CDR1 is DFQATT, CDR2 SNEGSKA, per germline (reference sequence). Trimming removed 6 bases from V and 0 bases from J; junction bases left unmatched: 3. CDR3 in DNA: TGCAGTGCCACGACTAGCGGGAGCACAGATACGCAGTATTTT. It is translated as CSATTSGSTDTQYF.

This clonotype was found many times. The genes are TRBV20-1 and TRBJ1-6; possible D gene TRBD1, 6 bases. Trimming removed 0 bases at V and 9 bases at J, with 18 bases between. CDR1 and CDR2 from the germline V gene are DFQATT and SNEGSKA (reference sequence). The CDR3 totals 16 residues. DNA for the CDR3: TGCAGTGCTAGAGATGGATCACAGGGAGTCGCTTCACCCCTCCACTTT. Encoded protein: CSARDGSQGVASPLHF.

This clonotype has at least ten counts. This rearrangement joins TRBV9 to TRBJ2-7, with 11 positions matching TRBD1. Germline V gives CDR1 SGDLS, CDR2 YYNGEE. Germline trimming cut 3 bases from V and 6 bases from J; bases unmatched to any gene: 11. The CDR3 runs to 16 residues. DNA of the CDR3: TGTGCCAGCAGCGCCTCCGGGACAGGGGGACTCCGCGAGCAGTACTTC. Translation gives CASSASGTGGLREQYF.

In this sample, this clonotype turned up many times. The chain couples TRBV7-9 to TRBJ2-7; TRBD2 matches 9 bases. The CDR3 is 14 amino acids. The germline CDR1 and CDR2 sequences are SEHNR and FQNEAQ (reference sequence). Unmatched junction bases numbered 4, after V lost 4 bases and J lost 3 bases. The CDR3 is CASSSSGVGYEQYF. The CDR3 DNA follows: TGTGCCAGCAGCTCTAGCGGGGTAGGCTACGAGCAGTACTTC.